This passage covers 14 T cell receptor beta chains from one sample sequenced in a study of T cells in Graves' hyperthyroidism and ophthalmopathy. Amplification targeted TCR beta CDR3 regions from RNA transcripts. HTBI primers were the set used in a first-round RT-PCR of the TCR CDR3. TCRdb passed the multiplex PCR reads through MiXCR, listing each CDR3 protein once. The sample has about 640,000 distinct CDR3 sequences; less than 25% are singletons. Sequenced material: blood. Receptor source: a man between 25 and 39 years old with Graves' ophthalmopathy.

In this sample, this clonotype turned up a few times. The V call is TRBV5-8, the J call TRBJ1-4, with D tentatively TRBD1 (5 bases). With 2 bases removed from V and 4 bases from J, the gap between germline ends came to 15 bases. CDR3 length: 16 amino acids. Germline CDR1 SGHTS, CDR2 YDEGEE. CDR3 protein: CASSFNPTANNEKLFF. In DNA form, the CDR3 reads TGTGCCAGCAGCTTCAACCCGACAGCAAATAATGAAAAACTGTTTTTT.

The CDR3: CASSLGPTGAGNEQFF. In DNA form, the CDR3 reads TGTGCCAGCAGTTTAGGACCGACAGGGGCGGGCAATGAGCAGTTCTTC. This chain joins TRBV6-9 and TRBJ2-1; 8 bases are a match to TRBD1. CDR3 length equals 16 residues. V gave up 4 bases and J gave up 6 bases; unmatched junction bases: 11. In germline, CDR1 is MNHGY, CDR2 SVAAGI.

The rearrangement joins TRBV15 to TRBJ2-7; 10 bases are a match to TRBD1. V shed 5 bases and J 0 bases; nucleotides not matched to a gene: 4. Per the germline V gene, CDR1 is LNHNV and CDR2 is YYDKDF (reference sequence). The CDR3 length is 15 residues. CDR3 region: CATSEGQGISYEQYF. The CDR3 nucleotides read TGTGCCACCAGCGAGGGACAGGGGATCTCCTACGAGCAGTACTTC. The whole variable domain, remainder taken from reference TRBV15 and TRBJ2-7, is DAMVIQNPRYQVTQFGKPVTLSCSQTLNHNVMYWYQQKSSQAPKLLFHYYDKDFNNEADTPDNFQSRRPNTSFCFLDIRSPGLGDTAMYLCATSEGQGISYEQYFGPGTRLTVT.

The table lists this clonotype with many counts. The chain joins TRBV11-2 to TRBJ2-7; 13 bases line up with TRBD2. Germline lookup yields CDR1 SGHAT and CDR2 FQNNGV. There are 17 residues in the CDR3. V gave up 1 base and J gave up 2 bases; unmatched junction bases: 5. The CDR3: CASSLGLGTSGAYEQYF. CDR3 bases: TGTGCCAGCAGCTTAGGCTTAGGGACTAGCGGGGCCTACGAGCAGTACTTC.

Worth noting for this clonotype: A junction end diverges from the germline sequence, so it may reflect a read error. The V gene is TRBV7-8, the J gene TRBJ1-5, with TRBD1 as a possible D gene (5 bases). This CDR3 comprises 15 residues. The germline V gene encodes CDR1 SGHVS and CDR2 FQNEAQ. The CDR3 loop is CASSRRDGAFSPQRF. The CDR3 DNA sequence: TGTGCCAGCAGCCGCCGGGACGGTGCTTTTTCGCCCCAGCGTTTT.

In this sample, this clonotype turned up many times. The chain carries TRBV7-2 and TRBJ2-7; TRBD1 matches 11 bases. The junction had 7 bases not matched to a gene; V was cut back by 5 bases and J by 4 bases. Germline CDR1 and CDR2: SGHTA and FQGNSA. The CDR3 consists of 15 residues. The CDR3 bases are TGTGCCAGCAGCCCATGGACAGGGGGCGTTTACGAGCAGTACTTC. Protein product: CASSPWTGGVYEQYF. Drawing the rest from reference TRBV7-2 and TRBJ2-7, the complete variable domain is GAGVSQSPSNKVTEKGKDVELRCDPISGHTALYWYRQSLGQGLEFLIYFQGNSAPDKSGLPSDRFSAERTGGSVSTLTIQRTQQEDSAVYLCASSPWTGGVYEQYFGPGTRLTVT.

In this sample, this clonotype turned up a few times. This chain uses TRBV5-1 with TRBJ1-5; D call uncertain. This CDR3 is 11 amino acids long. Per the germline V gene, CDR1 is SGHRS and CDR2 is YFSETQ. The ends were cut back, 4 bases at V and 9 bases at J, with 8 bases in the middle. In nucleotides, the CDR3 is TGCGCCAGCAGCGACGGCGGGCCCCAGCATTTT. This gives the protein CASSDGGPQHF.

A word on this clonotype: Since a much larger clone is just one base distant, this may be a read error. The chain has TRBV7-9 and TRBJ2-1; D possibly uses TRBD1 or TRBD2 (5 bases each). Trimming pared 1 base from V and 10 bases from J, leaving 17 bases between. Germline values: CDR1 SEHNR, CDR2 FQNEAQ (reference sequence). The CDR3 totals 15 residues. The CDR3 spells CASSLVGLTGDEQFF. The CDR3 nucleotides are TGTGCCAGCAGCTTAGTGGGCCTAACCGGGGACGAGCAGTTCTTC.

V gene TRBV4-3 combines with J gene TRBJ1-4; D remains unclear. Germline CDR1 LGHNA, CDR2 YSLEER. This CDR3 region has 16 residues. The V end lost 0 bases, the J end lost 1 base, and 9 bases lay between the germline ends. The CDR3 DNA reads TGCGCCAGCAGCCAAGAGCCCGTAAGAACTAATGAAAAACTGTTTTTT. It translates to CASSQEPVRTNEKLFF.

Turning to this clonotype: One junction end does not reproduce the germline sequence, and a read error may be involved. The V call is TRBV19, the J call TRBJ2-7, with 8 bases identical to TRBD1. The CDR3 sequence is 16 residues long. Germline V gives CDR1 LNHDA, CDR2 SQIVND (reference sequence). The chain's CDR3 is CTSSFAYGTGLYEQYF. The CDR3 DNA reads TGTACCAGTAGTTTCGCATACGGGACAGGCCTTTACGAGCAGTACTTC.

V is TRBV7-8 and J is TRBJ1-2, with D possibly matching TRBD1 (6 bases). Trimming pared 5 bases from V and 8 bases from J, leaving 21 bases between. This CDR3 contains 15 residues. CDR1 and CDR2 from the germline V gene are SGHVS and FQNEAQ. The CDR3 is CASSPRQVQRWGYTF. CDR3 nucleotides: TGTGCCAGCAGCCCGCGACAGGTACAACGGTGGGGCTACACCTTC.

The chain couples TRBV3-2 to TRBJ2-7; the table gives TRBD1 as D, unverified against the DNA. TRBV3-2 is a pseudogene locus. The CDR3 covers 14 residues. The CDR3 nucleotides read TGTGCCAGCAGCCGCGGACAGGGTCCCTACGAGCAGTACTTC. Protein: CASSRGQGPYEQYF.

This sequence joins TRBV13 and TRBJ2-7; 13 nucleotides agree with TRBD2. Losses at the gene ends were 4 bases for V and 3 bases for J; bases not matched to a gene: 9. The CDR3 sequence is 17 residues long. Germline V lookup: CDR1 PRHDT, CDR2 FYEKMQ (reference sequence). The CDR3 here is CASSSGTSGIRDYEQYF. The CDR3 coding sequence is TGTGCCAGCAGCTCCGGGACTAGCGGGATTAGGGACTACGAGCAGTACTTC. The full variable domain, completed using reference TRBV13 and TRBJ2-7, is AAGVIQSPRHLIKEKRETATLKCYPIPRHDTVYWYQQGPGQDPQFLISFYEKMQSDKGSIPDRFSAQQFSDYHSELNMSSLELGDSALYFCASSSGTSGIRDYEQYFGPGTRLTVT.

The gene calls are TRBV4-1 and TRBJ1-4; D unclear. This CDR3 is 14 amino acids long. Trimming cost V 4 bases and J 5 bases, with 11 bases left between them. Germline CDR1 reads MGHRA; CDR2 reads YSYEKL. As DNA, the CDR3 is TGCGCCAGCAGCCCGGACGGACCGAATGAAAAACTGTTTTTT. Its translation: CASSPDGPNEKLFF.